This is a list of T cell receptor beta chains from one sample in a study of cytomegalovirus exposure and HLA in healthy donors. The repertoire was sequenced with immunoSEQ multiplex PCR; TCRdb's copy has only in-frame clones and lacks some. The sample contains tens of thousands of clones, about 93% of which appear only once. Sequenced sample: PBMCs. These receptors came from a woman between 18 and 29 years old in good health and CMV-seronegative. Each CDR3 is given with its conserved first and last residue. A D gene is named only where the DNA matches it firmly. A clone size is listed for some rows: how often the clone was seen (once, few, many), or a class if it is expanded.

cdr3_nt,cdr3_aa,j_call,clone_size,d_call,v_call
TGTGCCAGCAGTTTTTTGGCGGAGGAGGAAGCTTTCTTT,CASSFLAEEEAFF,TRBJ1-1,.,.,TRBV27
TGTGCCAGCAGCCAGCCGGGAGGAGGGTACAATGAGCAGTTCTTC,CASSQPGGGYNEQFF,TRBJ2-1,.,TRBD2,TRBV7-8
TGTGCCACCAGCACGCAATTGCCTGACAGGGGCGGAGATACGCAGTATTTT,CATSTQLPDRGGDTQYF,TRBJ2-3,.,TRBD1,TRBV15
TGTGCCAGCAGTTTCGTAGCGGGAGGGCCAGAGACCCAGTACTTC,CASSFVAGGPETQYF,TRBJ2-5,.,TRBD2,TRBV28
TGTGCCAGCAGTAGGGACAGGGTGCGTTTCGAGCAGTACTTC,CASSRDRVRFEQYF,TRBJ2-7,.,TRBD1,TRBV27
TGTGCCAGCTCACCACGCCTAGCGGGGGTCACAGATACGCAGTATTTT,CASSPRLAGVTDTQYF,TRBJ2-3,.,TRBD2,TRBV18
TGTGCCAGCAGCCCCCCCTCAGGGTACTCCTACAATGAGCAGTTCTTC,CASSPPSGYSYNEQFF,TRBJ2-1,.,.,TRBV27
TGTGCCAGCAGCTTGGGGTCGCGACTAGCAAGCAATGAGCAGTTCTTC,CASSLGSRLASNEQFF,TRBJ2-1,.,TRBD2,TRBV5-4
TGTGCCAGCAGCTTATATTATGTGAGGGTAGGCGGCACTGAAGCTTTCTTT,CASSLYYVRVGGTEAFF,TRBJ1-1,.,.,TRBV7-8
TGCGCCAGCAGCCAAGATAATTATCAGGGCAAAGGGCAGTTCTTC,CASSQDNYQGKGQFF,TRBJ2-1,.,.,TRBV4-3
TGTGCCAGCTCACCGGACTATTACAATGAGCAGTTCTTC,CASSPDYYNEQFF,TRBJ2-1,.,.,TRBV18
TGTGCCAGCAGCGGCGGGACAGGTTATAATGGAGAAAAACTGTTTTTT,CASSGGTGYNGEKLFF,TRBJ1-4,.,TRBD1,TRBV9
TGTGCCAGTAACATCGGACAGGATATAGCAATCCTAAGCCAGCCCCAGCATTTT,CASNIGQDIAILSQPQHF,TRBJ1-5,.,TRBD1,TRBV19
TGTGCCAGCAGCATCTCGCGGACGGGACTAGCGGTGCATACGCAGTATTTT,CASSISRTGLAVHTQYF,TRBJ2-3,once,TRBD2,TRBV7-2
TGTGCCAGCAGCCCCGACCTAGGTTTTGAGCAGTACTTC,CASSPDLGFEQYF,TRBJ2-7,.,.,TRBV7-2
TGTGCCAGCAGTGTAATCGACGAGCAGTACTTC,CASSVIDEQYF,TRBJ2-7,.,.,TRBV6-1
TGTGCCAGCAGTTCCAAACTAAGCGGACAGGTCGACGAGCAGTACTTC,CASSSKLSGQVDEQYF,TRBJ2-7,.,TRBD1,TRBV28
TGTGCCAGCAGCTTAGGACAGGGACTCTCCTACGAGCAGTACTTC,CASSLGQGLSYEQYF,TRBJ2-7,once,.,TRBV7-8
TGTGCTAGCAGCCGCGGACTAGCGGGGGAGGGAGAGACCCAGTACTTC,CASSRGLAGEGETQYF,TRBJ2-5,.,TRBD2,TRBV7-7
TGTGCCAGCAGTTCGCTACTAGATTTGACAGATACGCAGTATTTT,CASSSLLDLTDTQYF,TRBJ2-3,.,.,TRBV27
TGTGCCAGCTCACCACTCGGACAGAAAGCCAAAAACATTCAGTACTTC,CASSPLGQKAKNIQYF,TRBJ2-4,.,.,TRBV18
TGTGCCAGCAGCTCCGACAGGATGGGGGGCTACACCTTC,CASSSDRMGGYTF,TRBJ1-2,.,.,TRBV7-2
TGTGCCAGCAGTCGAGGGACTAGCGTCTACGAGCAGTACTTC,CASSRGTSVYEQYF,TRBJ2-7,.,TRBD2,TRBV7-2
TGCAGCGTTGAAGTAGCCGAACGGCCCTACGAGCAGTACTTC,CSVEVAERPYEQYF,TRBJ2-7,.,.,TRBV29-1
TGTGCCAGCAGCTTAGTTGCGGGAGTTGGCACCGGGGAGCTGTTTTTT,CASSLVAGVGTGELFF,TRBJ2-2,.,TRBD2,TRBV11-3
TGTGCCAGTCTAAGAGGAGAAGAGACCCAGTACTTC,CASLRGEETQYF,TRBJ2-5,once,.,TRBV2
TGTGCCAGCAGCTTGGGGGGTACCTACGAGCAGTACTTC,CASSLGGTYEQYF,TRBJ2-7,.,.,TRBV11-1
TGTGCCGGAGCCCCCGTTGGTAACTCTGGAAACACCATATATTTT,CAGAPVGNSGNTIYF,TRBJ1-3,.,.,TRBV7-9
TGTGCCAGCTCACCAACCGGACAGGTTAACTATGGCTACACCTTC,CASSPTGQVNYGYTF,TRBJ1-2,once,TRBD1,TRBV18